The clone carrying this TCR beta chain came up a few times. Its antigen is unknown. The germline gives CDR1 DFQATT, CDR2 SNEGSKA (reference sequence). The CDR3 runs 11 residues. Trimming shortened V by 6 bases and J by 5 bases, and 10 bases separated the two germline ends. Use of 60 Vbeta and 13 Jbeta primers characterized the PCR. Clones were sequenced by immunoSEQ multiplex PCR, and TCRdb holds only the in-frame ones, with some missing. The data show approximately 180,000 clones, around 75% seen once. These data belong to a study of cytomegalovirus exposure and HLA in healthy donors. The study's findings and limits: Earlier findings revealed that most TCR beta V segments proved productive either about 87% or about 30% of the time.

The sequence derives from a male donor in good health and CMV-seronegative. The genes are TRBV20-1 and TRBJ1-1; possibly TRBD1 for D (6 bases). Sequenced input: PBMCs. The CDR3 loop is CSAPDRTEAFF. CDR3 DNA sequence: TGCAGTGCCCCCGACAGGACTGAAGCTTTCTTT.